Below, 18 T cell receptor beta chains from the same sample are listed, as sequenced in a study of CD8 T cells in ankylosing spondylitis listed by TCRdb under 2017. Library preparation was by 5' RACE. Sequencing took place on an Illumina HiSeq 2500. Through fastp at Q25 and MiXCR, TCRdb rebuilt clones from the public reads, retaining in-frame beta chains. Each entry merges the rows of one CDR3 protein and shows their most common DNA and genes. The table for this sample lists about 150,000 distinct CDR3 sequences; 44% of them were counted only once. Jointly, the top ten make up 13% to 15% of the sample. Sequenced material: synovial fluid, either unsorted or a sorted T cell fraction (not recorded which). These receptors all come from a male donor with ankylosing spondylitis.

This clonotype has a handful of counts. V gene TRBV5-1 combines with J gene TRBJ1-2; D unclear. Germline lookup yields CDR1 SGHRS and CDR2 YFSETQ. This CDR3 has 14 amino acids. V dropped 0 bases and J dropped 4 bases, with 10 bases sitting between them. CDR3 bases: TGCGCCAGCAGCTTGGCAGCTCTCGGCTATGGCTACACCTTC. Translating it yields CASSLAALGYGYTF.

The chain couples TRBV7-9 to TRBJ2-6; D is unresolved. CDR1 SEHNR and CDR2 FQNEAQ come from the germline V gene (reference sequence). The CDR3 is 16 residues long. V shed 5 bases and J shed 0 bases, with 11 bases lying between them. CDR3 loop: CASSPRLDSGANVLTF. DNA of the CDR3: TGTGCCAGCAGCCCCCGATTAGACTCTGGGGCCAACGTCCTGACTTTC. The full variable domain, in which reference TRBV7-9 and TRBJ2-6 provide the parts outside the CDR3, is DTGVSQNPRHKITKRGQNVTFRCDPISEHNRLYWYRQTLGQGPEFLTYFQNEAQLEKSRLLSDRFSAERPKGSFSTLEIQRTEQGDSAMYLCASSPRLDSGANVLTFGAGSRLTVL.

J is TRBJ1-5 and V is TRBV5-6, with D unresolved. Trimming stripped 0 bases from V and 2 bases from J, with 9 bases between. The germline V gene has CDR1 SGHDT and CDR2 YYEEEE. The CDR3 runs 15 residues. The DNA of the CDR3 is TGTGCCAGCAGCTTGGCCGGAACAGGCAATCAGCCCCAGCATTTT. Its translation: CASSLAGTGNQPQHF. The full variable domain, its missing parts supplied by reference TRBV5-6 and TRBJ1-5, is DAGVTQSPTHLIKTRGQQVTLRCSPKSGHDTVSWYQQALGQGPQFIFQYYEEEERQRGNFPDRFSGHQFPNYSSELNVNALLLGDSALYLCASSLAGTGNQPQHFGDGTRLSIL.

This clonotype has just a few counts. V and J are TRBV15 and TRBJ1-5, with 7 bases that match TRBD1. CDR1 is LNHNV, CDR2 YYDKDF, per germline (reference sequence). This CDR3 spans 17 amino acids. The trim removed 1 base at V and 6 bases at J, leaving 12 bases unmatched. DNA of the CDR3: TGTGCCACCAGCAGAGGGACAGGTGGTAAGGGTAGTCAGCCCCAGCATTTT. Residues: CATSRGTGGKGSQPQHF.

V usage is TRBV12-3 or TRBV12-4 and J usage is TRBJ1-1; 11 nucleotides line up with TRBD1. The CDR3 consists of 17 residues. J lost 0 bases, V lost 2 bases, and 5 bases had no gene match. The CDR3 sequence is CASSLWDRGWMNTEAFF. CDR3 nucleotide sequence: TGTGCCAGCAGTTTATGGGACAGGGGGTGGATGAACACTGAAGCTTTCTTT.

This clonotype was observed a few times. V is TRBV5-6 and J is TRBJ2-1; 9 bases are a match to TRBD2. The germline V gene encodes CDR1 SGHDT and CDR2 YYEEEE. Losses at the gene ends were 0 bases for V and 5 bases for J; bases not matched to a gene: 3. There are 15 residues in the CDR3. In nucleotides, the CDR3 is TGTGCCAGCAGCTTGGAACTAGCGGGTCACAATGAGCAGTTCTTC. As protein: CASSLELAGHNEQFF.

This CDR3 reads CASSYWTENTGELFF. The CDR3 DNA reads TGTGCCAGCAGTTACTGGACCGAAAACACCGGGGAGCTGTTTTTT. The J gene is TRBJ2-2, the V gene TRBV12-3 or TRBV12-4, with D unresolved. V lost 4 bases and J 2 bases, leaving 11 bases between the germline ends. This CDR3 comprises 15 residues.

This chain uses TRBV12-3 or TRBV12-4 with TRBJ2-2, with unresolved D. CDR3 length: 13 amino acids. V was clipped by 3 bases and J by 2 bases, with 4 bases between them. This CDR3 reads CASSFANTGELFF. The CDR3 DNA reads TGTGCCAGCAGTTTTGCTAACACCGGGGAGCTGTTTTTT.

This clonotype has only a few counts. V and J are TRBV6-2 or TRBV6-3 and TRBJ2-3, with unresolved D. CDR3 length equals 13 residues. Between the trimmed V and J ends, which lost 6 bases and 6 bases, there was a span of 13 bases. From germline, CDR1 is MNHEY and CDR2 SVGEGT. The DNA for the CDR3 is TGTGCCAGCAGCACAACCCTGCAGGATACGCAGTATTTT. Its protein is CASSTTLQDTQYF.

As regards this clonotype: Since no conserved phenylalanine or tryptophan closes the CDR3, a read error is the likely cause. V and J are TRBV18 and TRBJ1-1; weak D call: TRBD1 (5 bases). The V and J ends lost 3 bases and 4 bases respectively, with 18 bases between them. The CDR3 sequence is 16 residues long. Germline CDR1 KGHSH, CDR2 LQKENI. DNA for the CDR3: TGTGCCAGCTCACCCCGCCTGACAGTTCACGGCACTGAAGCTTTCCTT. Amino acids: CASSPRLTVHGTEAFL.

The chain joins TRBV11-2 to TRBJ2-7; D unclear. Germline assignment: CDR1 SGHAT and CDR2 FQNNGV. V was trimmed by 6 bases and J by 6 bases, leaving 12 bases between them. The CDR3 covers 12 residues. CDR3 sequence reads: CASSYMSPEQYF. CDR3 sequence (DNA): TGTGCCAGCAGTTACATGTCCCCCGAGCAGTACTTC.

This clonotype was seen a few times. J is TRBJ1-4 and V is TRBV5-1; D not resolved. The CDR3 sequence is 15 residues long. CDR1 and CDR2 (germline): SGHRS, YFSETQ. V lost 3 bases, J lost 4 bases, and 13 bases lay in between. The CDR3 DNA is TGCGCCAGCAGCTCCGAGGGCGGCTATAATGAAAAACTGTTTTTT. The encoded protein is CASSSEGGYNEKLFF.

V and J are TRBV4-2 and TRBJ2-2, with D unresolved. CDR3 length: 12 amino acids. Trimming removed 3 bases at V and 7 bases at J, with 6 bases between. Germline V CDR1 and CDR2: LGHNA, YNFKEQ. DNA of the CDR3: TGTGCCAGCAGCCAGTGGTTCGGGGAGCTGTTTTTT. This sequence encodes CASSQWFGELFF.

This clonotype has a handful of counts. V is TRBV7-6 and J is TRBJ2-3; 7 bases fit TRBD2. J lost 6 bases, V lost 4 bases, and 1 base had no gene match. The CDR3 has 12 residues. The germline V gene encodes CDR1 SGHVS and CDR2 FNYEAQ. The chain's CDR3 is CASSYGRDTQYF. CDR3 bases: TGTGCCAGCAGCTACGGGAGGGATACGCAGTATTTT.

The J gene is TRBJ2-7, the V gene TRBV20-1; D is perhaps TRBD2 (5 bases). The length of the CDR3 is 15 residues. The germline gives CDR1 DFQATT, CDR2 SNEGSKA (reference sequence). The V end lost 0 bases, the J end lost 2 bases, and 14 bases lay between the germline ends. The CDR3, as DNA: TGCAGTGCTAGAGACCCGGAGGCTGTTCCCTACGAGCAGTACTTC. As protein: CSARDPEAVPYEQYF.

The chain carries TRBV12-3 or TRBV12-4 and TRBJ2-7; D is unclear. Between the trimmed V and J ends, which lost 3 bases and 3 bases, there was a span of 9 bases. CDR3 length equals 13 residues. CDR3 sequence (DNA): TGTGCCAGCAGTTTTCTGTGGGACTACGAGCAGTACTTC. Protein: CASSFLWDYEQYF.

The CDR3 DNA sequence: TGTGCCATCAGTTTATACCGGCGGGGTGAACAACCCTACGAGCAGTACTTC. This codes for CAISLYRRGEQPYEQYF. V is TRBV10-3 and J is TRBJ2-7, with D tentatively TRBD2 (6 bases). The CDR3 totals 17 residues. Trimming removed 5 bases from V and 2 bases from J, with 22 bases in between. Germline CDR1 reads ENHRY; CDR2 reads SYGVKD.

The sample holds many counts of this clonotype. The chain joins TRBV7-8 to TRBJ2-1; tentatively, D is TRBD2 (6 bases). CDR1 is SGHVS and CDR2 is FQNEAQ in the germline V gene. This CDR3 comprises 15 residues. Trimming removed 0 bases from V and 2 bases from J, with 8 bases in between. The CDR3 DNA is TGTGCCAGCAGCTTAGCGGCGGGGACCTACAATGAGCAGTTCTTC. Translation gives CASSLAAGTYNEQFF.